Sequencing of this TCR beta chain was carried out in a study of molecular identifiers for immune sequencing clone quantification. Findings and caveats of the study: Highly expanded clone sizes could be underestimated by identical TCR molecules sharing a barcode.

Naive CD8 T cells were sorted, and the gate applied was CD8+CD4-CCR7+CD45RA+. Trimming cost V 6 bases and J 5 bases; bases outside gene matches: 6. The CDR3 covers 13 residues. In germline, CDR1 is SQVTM, CDR2 ANQGSEA. Using its own MiXCR run on the PCR reads, TCRdb lists one record per CDR3 protein. The sample includes about 640,000 distinct CDR3 sequences, 20% of them seen just once. This clonotype came up many times. Its target is not known. The sequencing input was naive CD8+ T cells from blood, with Jurkat cell RNA spiked in. Subset specified: FACS-sorted CD8+CD4-CCR7+CD45RA+ naive T cells. The clonotype comes from a human donor in good health. Some libraries in this study had Jurkat cell RNA spiked in. V usage is TRBV29-1 and J usage is TRBJ2-5; 10 nucleotides align to TRBD2. CDR3 residues: CSVDSGGAETQYF. The CDR3 nucleotides read TGCAGCGTAGACAGCGGGGGGGCGGAGACCCAGTACTTC. Complete variable domain (other parts from reference TRBV29-1 and TRBJ2-5): SAVISQKPSRDICQRGTSLTIQCQVDSQVTMMFWYRQQPGQSLTLIATANQGSEATYESGFVIDKFPISRPNLTFSTLTVSNMSPEDSSIYLCSVDSGGAETQYFGPGTRLLVL.